The rows below give T cell receptor beta chains drawn from one sample of a study of blood T cells in healthy people across ages. TCRdb redid the calling of the 5' RACE reads with MiXCR, one entry per CDR3 protein. The table has more than 550,000 distinct CDR3 sequences, 22% seen once. Input material: blood. The receptors come from a man between 65 and 79 years old in good health. The CDR3 runs from the conserved cysteine through the conserved F or W. D genes are given only for firm matches. Clone size appears in some rows only: once, few, many, or a class for an expanded clone.

d_gene	v_gene	abundance	j_gene	CDR3aa	CDR3nt
-	TRBV7-9	once	TRBJ1-6	CASSSGSWNSPLHF	TGTGCCAGCAGCTCAGGGAGTTGGAATTCACCCCTCCACTTT
-	TRBV7-2	many	TRBJ2-1	CASSSTGTSSYNEQFF	TGTGCCAGCAGCTCAACCGGGACGAGCTCCTACAATGAGCAGTTCTTC
-	TRBV20-1	-	TRBJ2-2	CSAFRKSPNTGELFF	TGCAGTGCGTTTAGGAAGTCGCCGAACACCGGGGAGCTGTTTTTT
TRBD2	TRBV20-1	many	TRBJ2-7	CSGVRVGLREQYF	TGCAGTGGTGTCAGGGTGGGACTAAGGGAGCAGTACTTC
-	TRBV12-3/TRBV12-4	once	TRBJ1-5	CASSLPPGGNQPQHF	TGTGCCAGCAGTTTACCCCCAGGGGGCAATCAGCCCCAGCATTTT
TRBD2	TRBV24-1	-	TRBJ2-1	CATSDLLGGGTLNEQFF	TGTGCCACCAGTGATTTGCTGGGGGGGGGAACCCTCAATGAGCAGTTCTTC
-	TRBV7-2	-	TRBJ2-1	CASSRGPLPPEQFF	TGTGCCAGCAGCAGAGGACCCCTTCCACCGGAGCAGTTCTTC
-	TRBV7-8	-	TRBJ2-7	CASSLVGEAFYEQYF	TGTGCCAGCAGCTTAGTGGGAGAGGCCTTCTACGAGCAGTACTTC
-	TRBV3-1	-	TRBJ1-3	CASSQAAGRPGNTIYF	TGTGCCAGCAGCCAGGCCGCAGGCCGCCCTGGAAACACCATATATTTT
-	TRBV3-1	-	TRBJ1-5	CASSHSQSRQPQHF	TGTGCCAGCAGCCACTCACAGTCACGGCAGCCCCAGCATTTT